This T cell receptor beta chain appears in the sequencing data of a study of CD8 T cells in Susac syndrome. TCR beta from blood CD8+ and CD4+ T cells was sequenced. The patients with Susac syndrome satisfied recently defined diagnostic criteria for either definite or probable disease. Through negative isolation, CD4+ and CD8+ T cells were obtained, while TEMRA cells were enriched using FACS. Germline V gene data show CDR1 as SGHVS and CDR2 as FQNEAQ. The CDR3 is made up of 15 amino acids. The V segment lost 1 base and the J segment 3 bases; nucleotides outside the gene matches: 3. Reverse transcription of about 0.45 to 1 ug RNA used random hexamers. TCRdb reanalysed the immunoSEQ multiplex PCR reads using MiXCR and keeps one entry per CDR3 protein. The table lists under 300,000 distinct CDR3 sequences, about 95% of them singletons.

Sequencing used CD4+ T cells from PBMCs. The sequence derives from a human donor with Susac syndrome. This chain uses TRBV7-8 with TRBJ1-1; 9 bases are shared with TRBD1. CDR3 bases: TGTGCCAGCAGCTTAGACAGGACAGGGGACACTGAAGCTTTCTTT. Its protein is CASSLDRTGDTEAFF.